This T cell receptor beta chain was documented in a study of radiation and T cells in renal cell carcinoma. Time point given: blood 4 weeks post-SBRT, at nephrectomy. Treatment meaning: 15 Gy SBRT to primary tumor, nephrectomy 4 weeks later. Nephrectomy followed 15 Gy stereotactic body radiation by 4 weeks. Repertoires were generated with immunoSEQ multiplex PCR, while TCRdb's copy carries only in-frame clones and drops some. The sample contains about 77,000 clones, 83% of which appear only once. The CDR3 is 16 amino acids. Germline loops: CDR1 LNHNV, CDR2 YYDKDF (reference sequence). The origin of this receptor is a woman between 55 and 75 years old with renal cell carcinoma. This sequence joins TRBV15 and TRBJ2-5; D remains ambiguous. The closer fit of TRBJ2-7 to the DNA end suggests the J call may be wrong. Sequencing was performed on blood, taken from a patient whose treatment included radiotherapy and nephrectomy. This CDR3 is CATSRDVIVGGYEQYF. In DNA form, the CDR3 reads TGTGCCACCAGCAGAGATGTTATTGTAGGTGGCTACGAGCAGTACTTC.